This T cell receptor beta chain was sequenced in a study of cytomegalovirus exposure and HLA in healthy donors. Study outcomes and limitations: In a later analysis, approximately 15,000 TCR beta sequences were associated with HLA alleles at 0.05 false discovery rate. There was a cluster of highly shared sequence variants that was likely a sequencing artifact.

From germline, CDR1 is MNHEY and CDR2 SVGAGI. V gave up 3 bases and J gave up 12 bases; unmatched junction bases: 2. The CDR3 runs 11 residues. Vbeta (60) and Jbeta (13) primers were used in the PCR. Here immunoSEQ multiplex PCR was the method, and the copy in TCRdb shows in-frame clones only, minus some. The sample holds 150,000 to 200,000 clones, about 84% seen once. About this clone: Its target is unknown.

The chain has TRBV6-5 and TRBJ2-1, with 7 bases fitting TRBD2. The receptor was isolated from a man in his late teens or twenties in good health and CMV-seronegative. Sequencing input: PBMCs. The CDR3 DNA reads TGTGCCAGCAGTTATGGGGGGGTGCAGTTCTTC. This translates into CASSYGGVQFF.